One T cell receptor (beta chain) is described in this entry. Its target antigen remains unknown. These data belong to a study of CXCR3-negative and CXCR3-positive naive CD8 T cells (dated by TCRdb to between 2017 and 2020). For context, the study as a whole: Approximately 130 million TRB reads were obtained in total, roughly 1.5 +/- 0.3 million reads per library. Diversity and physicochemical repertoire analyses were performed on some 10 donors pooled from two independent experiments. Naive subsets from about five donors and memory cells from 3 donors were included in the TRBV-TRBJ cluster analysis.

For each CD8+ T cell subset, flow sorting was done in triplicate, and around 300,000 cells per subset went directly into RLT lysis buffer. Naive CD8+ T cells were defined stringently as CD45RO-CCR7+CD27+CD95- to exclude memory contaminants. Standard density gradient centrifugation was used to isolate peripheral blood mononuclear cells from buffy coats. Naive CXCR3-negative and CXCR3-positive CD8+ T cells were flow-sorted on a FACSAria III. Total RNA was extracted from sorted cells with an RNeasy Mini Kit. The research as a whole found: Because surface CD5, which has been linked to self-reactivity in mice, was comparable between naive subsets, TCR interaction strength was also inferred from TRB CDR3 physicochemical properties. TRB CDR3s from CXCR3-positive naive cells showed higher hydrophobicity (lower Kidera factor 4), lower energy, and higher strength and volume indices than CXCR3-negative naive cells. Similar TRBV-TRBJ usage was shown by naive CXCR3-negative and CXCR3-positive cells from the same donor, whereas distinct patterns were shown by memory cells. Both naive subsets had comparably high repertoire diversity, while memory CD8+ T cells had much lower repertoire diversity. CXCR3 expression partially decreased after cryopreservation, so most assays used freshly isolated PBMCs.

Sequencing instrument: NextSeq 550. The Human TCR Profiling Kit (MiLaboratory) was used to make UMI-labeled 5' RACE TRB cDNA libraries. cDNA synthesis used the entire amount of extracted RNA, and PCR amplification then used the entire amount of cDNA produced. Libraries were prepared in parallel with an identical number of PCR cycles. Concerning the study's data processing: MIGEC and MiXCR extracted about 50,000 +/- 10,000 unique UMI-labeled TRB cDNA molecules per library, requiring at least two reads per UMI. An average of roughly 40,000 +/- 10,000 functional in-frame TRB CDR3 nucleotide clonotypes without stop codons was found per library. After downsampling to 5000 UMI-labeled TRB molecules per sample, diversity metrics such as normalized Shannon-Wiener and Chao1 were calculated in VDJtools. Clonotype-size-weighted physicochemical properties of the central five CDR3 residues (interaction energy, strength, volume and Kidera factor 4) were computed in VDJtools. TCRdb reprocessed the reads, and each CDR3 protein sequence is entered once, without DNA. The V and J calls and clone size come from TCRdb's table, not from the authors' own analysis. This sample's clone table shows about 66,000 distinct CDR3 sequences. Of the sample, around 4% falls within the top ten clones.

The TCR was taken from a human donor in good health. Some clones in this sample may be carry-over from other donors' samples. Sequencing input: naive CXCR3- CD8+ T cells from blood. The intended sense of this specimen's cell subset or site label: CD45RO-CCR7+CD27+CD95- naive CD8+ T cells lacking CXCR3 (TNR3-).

The CDR3: CASSEQGFYTDTQYF. The rearranged chain carries TRBV7-3 and TRBJ2-3; TCRdb's assignment of TRBD1 cannot be checked, as there is no DNA. According to the germline V gene, CDR1 reads SGHTA and CDR2 reads FQGTGA. The CDR3 contains 15 residues, cysteine and phenylalanine counted. DNA for this receptor is not on file.